These T cell receptor beta chains were read from a single sample in a study of CD8+ T cells in alopecia areata. Using immunoSEQ multiplex PCR, the repertoire was profiled, and TCRdb retains in-frame clones only, with some absent. The sample contains about 120,000 clones, around 56% of which appear only once. Sequencing used CD4+ T cells sorted from blood, obtained at week 4, from a patient treated with tofacitinib. The receptors were sampled from a human donor with alopecia areata. Each CDR3 is given with its conserved first and last residue. A D gene is named only where the DNA matches it firmly. Clone size is not always given. Where it is, it says once, few, many or a class for expanded clones.

-,TRBV7-3,few,TRBJ1-1,TGTGCCAGCAGCTTAAATTCTGGGCACACTGAAGCTTTCTTT,CASSLNSGHTEAFF
-,TRBV5-4,-,TRBJ2-7,TGTGCCAGCAGCTTGCTGGGGTCCTACGAGCAGTACTTC,CASSLLGSYEQYF
-,TRBV29-1,-,TRBJ1-1,TGCAGCGCTATGGGGGGTTTCACTGAAGCTTTCTTT,CSAMGGFTEAFF
-,TRBV30,-,TRBJ1-5,TGTGCCTGGAGTGTAAAGGGTTCCCAGCCCCAGCATTTT,CAWSVKGSQPQHF
-,TRBV29-1,-,TRBJ2-5,TGCAGCGTTGATGGGGGCCGAAAGGGACGGAGTGGGGAGACCCAGTACTTC,CSVDGGRKGRSGETQYF
-,TRBV5-1,once,TRBJ1-3,TGCGCCAGCAGCTTGGACGGAGTCGCTGGAAACACCATATATTTT,CASSLDGVAGNTIYF
-,TRBV5-1,-,TRBJ2-5,TGCGCCAGCAGCTTGGAAAAGGCGGAGACCCAGTACTTC,CASSLEKAETQYF
-,TRBV7-9,-,TRBJ1-2,TGTGCCAGCAGCTCCCCGGAACCTTTGAAGGGCTACACCTTC,CASSSPEPLKGYTF
-,TRBV30,few,TRBJ1-5,TGTGCCTGGAGTGCCGCCCGGGAGACAACCCAGCATTTT,CAWSAARETTQHF
-,TRBV4-2,-,TRBJ1-2,TGTGCCAGCAGCCTAGGGACGGAACTTCACTATGGCTACACCTTC,CASSLGTELHYGYTF
-,TRBV6-5,-,TRBJ2-1,TGTGCCAGCAGCCTTACCGGGCCGGGGGAGCAGTTCTTC,CASSLTGPGEQFF
TRBD1,TRBV4-1,-,TRBJ1-4,TGCGCCAGCAGCCAAAGGGACAGTAATGAAAAACTGTTTTTT,CASSQRDSNEKLFF
TRBD1,TRBV29-1,-,TRBJ1-5,TGCAGCGTTTCGACAGGGGGTTATAGCAATCAGCCCCAGCATTTT,CSVSTGGYSNQPQHF
TRBD2,TRBV7-9,-,TRBJ2-1,TGTGCCAGCAGCCGGACTAGCGGGGCGCAATCCTACAATGAGCAGTTCTTC,CASSRTSGAQSYNEQFF
TRBD2,TRBV29-1,-,TRBJ2-7,TGCAGCGTCGGACTAGCGGGAGTTCACGAGCAGTACTTC,CSVGLAGVHEQYF
-,TRBV29-1,-,TRBJ2-3,TGCAGCGCCATTCGGACAACCGGCACAGATACGCAGTATTTT,CSAIRTTGTDTQYF
TRBD2,TRBV30,-,TRBJ2-1,TGTGCCTCCAAAGGACTAGCGGGTACCGACAATGAGCAGTTCTTC,CASKGLAGTDNEQFF
-,TRBV4-1,-,TRBJ2-5,TGCGCCAGCAGCCAAGCTGGGACCGGGGGGACCCAGTACTTC,CASSQAGTGGTQYF
-,TRBV6-5,few,TRBJ2-5,TGTGCCAGCAGCCAGGGGGAGACCCAGTACTTC,CASSQGETQYF
-,TRBV7-9,-,TRBJ1-1,TGTGCCAGCATCCCAGGACAGAACACTGAAGCTTTCTTT,CASIPGQNTEAFF
-,TRBV2,-,TRBJ2-1,TGTGCCAGCAGTGACAGGGTCAACAGTGAGCAGTTCTTC,CASSDRVNSEQFF